A selection of T cell receptor beta chains follows, all from one sample in a study of cytomegalovirus exposure and HLA in healthy donors. Profiled with immunoSEQ multiplex PCR; TCRdb holds only in-frame clones, not every one. Here the sample spans about 140,000 clones, roughly four fifths being singletons. Sequenced material: PBMCs. The receptors come from a man aged 25 to 40 in good health and CMV-seropositive. Each CDR3 is given with its conserved first and last residue. A D gene is named only where the DNA matches it firmly. The size field is filled for only some rows; it gives once, few, many or a size class.

>TRBV28|-|TRBJ1-1|-
TGTGCCAGCACCACCACAGGGAGGGGTGGGGTGAACACTGAAGCTTTCTTT
CASTTTGRGGVNTEAFF
>TRBV7-9|once|TRBJ1-6|-
TGTGCCAGCAATTCGTCCCCTCCCTCACCCCTCCACTTT
CASNSSPPSPLHF
>TRBV5-1|-|TRBJ1-6|-
TGCGCCAGCAGCCCCACAGGGAATTCACCCCTCCACTTT
CASSPTGNSPLHF
>TRBV28|-|TRBJ2-5|TRBD2
TGTGCCAGCAGTTCACCCCGTCTAGCGGGGGGTCAAGAGACCCAGTACTTC
CASSSPRLAGGQETQYF
>TRBV27|once|TRBJ2-7|TRBD1
TGTGCCAGCGCAAGCTATGACAGGGGGCTCTACGAGCAGTACTTC
CASASYDRGLYEQYF
>TRBV11-3|-|TRBJ2-2|-
TGTGCCAGCAGCTTAAGTCGAACAGGGAGCGGGGAGCTGTTTTTT
CASSLSRTGSGELFF
>TRBV28|-|TRBJ2-2|-
TGTGCCAGCAGTTTAATACAAAAAAGCACCGGGGAGCTGTTTTTT
CASSLIQKSTGELFF
>TRBV5-1|-|TRBJ1-3|TRBD1
TGCGCCAGCAGCTTGGATACAGGGGCTGGAAACACCATATATTTT
CASSLDTGAGNTIYF
>TRBV7-3|once|TRBJ2-5|-
TGTGCCAGCAGCTTCACCTCCGGGGAGACCAAGTACTTC
CASSFTSGETKYF
>TRBV10-1|-|TRBJ1-2|-
TGCGCCAGCAGTGAGGACCGACAGCCCTATGGCTACACCTTC
CASSEDRQPYGYTF
>TRBV9|-|TRBJ1-2|TRBD1
TGTGCCAGCAGCGCCGACAGGGCTGGCTACACCTTC
CASSADRAGYTF
>TRBV11-1|once|TRBJ2-3|TRBD2
TGTGCCAGCAGCTTAGGGGGGGGATCAGATACGCAGTATTTT
CASSLGGGSDTQYF
>TRBV2|-|TRBJ2-4|-
TGTGCCAGCAGGCCGAGACAGGTCCAAAACATTCAGTACTTC
CASRPRQVQNIQYF
>TRBV5-1|-|TRBJ2-2|TRBD2
TGCGCCAGCAGCTTGGTACCGGGGGGTAGCACCGGGGAGCTGTTTTTT
CASSLVPGGSTGELFF
>TRBV14|-|TRBJ2-7|TRBD2
TGTGCCAGCAGCCATCAGCGGGAGGGCCTGTACGAGCAGTACTTC
CASSHQREGLYEQYF
>TRBV9|-|TRBJ2-3|-
TGTGCCAGCAGGCCACGGGCATGGGGCCCAGATACGCAGTATTTT
CASRPRAWGPDTQYF
>TRBV7-9|-|TRBJ1-1|-
TGTTCCAGCAGCTTAGGGGCAACTGAAGCTTTCTTT
CSSSLGATEAFF
>TRBV15|-|TRBJ1-4|-
TGTGCCGCCTCCCGGGGGGGGGAAAAACTGTTTTTT
CAASRGGEKLFF
>TRBV7-6|-|TRBJ2-7|-
TGTGCCAGCAGCTTAGGATCCGGGAACTACGAGCAGTACTTC
CASSLGSGNYEQYF
>TRBV5-4|-|TRBJ2-5|-
TGTGCCAGCAGCTCGACTTCAAACGGGGGGACCCAGTACTTC
CASSSTSNGGTQYF
>TRBV10-1|-|TRBJ2-1|-
TGCGCCAGCAGTGAGTCCCGCGGGGCAACCTACAATGAGCAGTTCTTC
CASSESRGATYNEQFF
>TRBV19|-|TRBJ2-7|TRBD2
TGTGCCAGTAGTACCGGGACTAGCGGGAGCTTCTACGAGCAGTACTTC
CASSTGTSGSFYEQYF
>TRBV6-5|-|TRBJ1-4|TRBD1
TGTGCCAGCAGTTACCAGGGGGCTAGCGAAAAACTGTTTTTT
CASSYQGASEKLFF
>TRBV28|-|TRBJ2-3|TRBD1
TGTGCCAGCTGGACAGGGGATGGGGTGTGGACAGATACGCAGTATTTT
CASWTGDGVWTDTQYF
>TRBV29-1|-|TRBJ2-3|-
TGCAGCGTTCCGTGGAACACAGATCCGCAGTATTTT
CSVPWNTDPQYF
>TRBV11-3|-|TRBJ2-1|-
TGTGCCAGCAGCCATGGGGTGGGGAGTTACAATGAGCAGTTCTTC
CASSHGVGSYNEQFF
>TRBV30|-|TRBJ1-2|-
TGTGCCTGGAGTGTACCAGGCTCTAACTATGGCTACACCTTC
CAWSVPGSNYGYTF
>TRBV28|few|TRBJ2-1|-
TGTGCCAGCAGTTTGATTGGGGGGATGCGTGAGCAGTTCTTC
CASSLIGGMREQFF